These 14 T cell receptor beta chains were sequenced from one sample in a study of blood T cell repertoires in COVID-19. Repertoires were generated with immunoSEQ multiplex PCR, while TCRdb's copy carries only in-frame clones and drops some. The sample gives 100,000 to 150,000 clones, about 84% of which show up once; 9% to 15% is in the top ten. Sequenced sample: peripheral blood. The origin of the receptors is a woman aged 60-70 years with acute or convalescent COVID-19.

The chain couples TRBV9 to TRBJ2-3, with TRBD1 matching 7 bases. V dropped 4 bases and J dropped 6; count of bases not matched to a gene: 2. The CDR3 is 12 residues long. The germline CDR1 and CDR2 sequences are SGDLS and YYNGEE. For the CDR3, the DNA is TGTGCCAGCAGCCAGGGGGACGATACGCAGTATTTT. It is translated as CASSQGDDTQYF.

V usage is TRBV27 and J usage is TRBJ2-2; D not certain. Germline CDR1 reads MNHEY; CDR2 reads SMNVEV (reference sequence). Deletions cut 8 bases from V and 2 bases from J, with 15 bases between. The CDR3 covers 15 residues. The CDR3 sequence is CASRLGQLNTGELFF. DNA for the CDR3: TGTGCCAGCCGGCTCGGCCAACTAAACACCGGGGAGCTGTTTTTT.

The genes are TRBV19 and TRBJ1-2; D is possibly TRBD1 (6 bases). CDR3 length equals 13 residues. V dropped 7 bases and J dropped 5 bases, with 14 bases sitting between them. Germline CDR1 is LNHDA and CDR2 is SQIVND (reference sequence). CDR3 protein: CASIGQRYYGYTF. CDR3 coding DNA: TGTGCCAGTATTGGACAGCGTTATTATGGCTACACCTTC.

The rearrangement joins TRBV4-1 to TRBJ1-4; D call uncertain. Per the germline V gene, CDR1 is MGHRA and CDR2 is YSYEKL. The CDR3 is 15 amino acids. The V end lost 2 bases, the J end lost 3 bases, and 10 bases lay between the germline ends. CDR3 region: CASSQFNSPNEKLFF. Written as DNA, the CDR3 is TGCGCCAGCAGCCAATTTAATTCCCCTAATGAAAAACTGTTTTTT.

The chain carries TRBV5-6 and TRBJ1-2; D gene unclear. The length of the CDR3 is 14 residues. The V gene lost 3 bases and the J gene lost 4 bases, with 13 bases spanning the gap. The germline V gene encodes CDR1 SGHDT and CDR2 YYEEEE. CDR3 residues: CASSSQGGGYGYTF. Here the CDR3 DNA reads TGTGCCAGCAGCTCCCAAGGCGGCGGCTATGGCTACACCTTC.

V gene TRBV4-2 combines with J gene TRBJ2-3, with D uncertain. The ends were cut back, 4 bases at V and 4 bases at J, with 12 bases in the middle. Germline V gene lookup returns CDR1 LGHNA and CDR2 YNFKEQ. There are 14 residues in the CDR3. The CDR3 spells CASSPSRTSDTQYF. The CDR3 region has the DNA TGTGCCAGCAGCCCTTCGAGAACGTCAGATACGCAGTATTTT.

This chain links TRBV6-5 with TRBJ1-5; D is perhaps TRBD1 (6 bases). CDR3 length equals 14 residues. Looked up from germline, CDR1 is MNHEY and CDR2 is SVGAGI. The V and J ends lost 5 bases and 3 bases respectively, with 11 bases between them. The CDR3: CASSHRESNQPQHF. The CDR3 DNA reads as TGTGCCAGCAGTCACAGGGAGTCCAATCAGCCCCAGCATTTT.

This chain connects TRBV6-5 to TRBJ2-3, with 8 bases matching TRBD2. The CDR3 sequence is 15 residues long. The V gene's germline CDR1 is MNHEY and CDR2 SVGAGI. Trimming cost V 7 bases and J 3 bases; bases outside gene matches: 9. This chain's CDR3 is CASIPPGGVTDTQYF. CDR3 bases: TGTGCCAGCATACCCCCGGGGGGGGTGACAGATACGCAGTATTTT.

In DNA form, the CDR3 reads TGTGCCAGCAGTAACAGGGGTAGCAATCAGCCCCAGCATTTT. Translating it yields CASSNRGSNQPQHF. The chain employs TRBV6-5 and TRBJ1-5; 7 nucleotides match TRBD1. After removal of 5 bases from V and 0 bases from J, the junction contained 1 base not matched to a gene. Germline assignment: CDR1 MNHEY and CDR2 SVGAGI. The CDR3 is 14 residues long.

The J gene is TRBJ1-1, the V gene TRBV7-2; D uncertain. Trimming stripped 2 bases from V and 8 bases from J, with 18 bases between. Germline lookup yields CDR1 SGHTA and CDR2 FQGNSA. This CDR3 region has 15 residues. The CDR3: CASSLMVTVGSEAFF. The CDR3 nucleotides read TGTGCCAGCAGCTTAATGGTGACGGTTGGTAGCGAAGCTTTCTTT.

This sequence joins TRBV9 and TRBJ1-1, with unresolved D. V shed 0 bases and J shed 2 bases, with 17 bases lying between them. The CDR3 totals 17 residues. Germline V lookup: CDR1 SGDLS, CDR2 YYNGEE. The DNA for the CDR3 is TGTGCCAGCAGCGTAGATCCGTCAGGCATAATAAACACTGAAGCTTTCTTT. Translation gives CASSVDPSGIINTEAFF.

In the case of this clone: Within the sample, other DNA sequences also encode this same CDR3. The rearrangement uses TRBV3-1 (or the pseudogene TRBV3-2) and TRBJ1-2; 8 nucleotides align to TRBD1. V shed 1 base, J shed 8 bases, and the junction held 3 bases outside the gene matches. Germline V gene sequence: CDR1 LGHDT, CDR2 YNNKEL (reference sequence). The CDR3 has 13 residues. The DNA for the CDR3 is TGTGCCAGCAGCCAAGGACAGGGGTCAGGCTACACCTTC. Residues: CASSQGQGSGYTF.

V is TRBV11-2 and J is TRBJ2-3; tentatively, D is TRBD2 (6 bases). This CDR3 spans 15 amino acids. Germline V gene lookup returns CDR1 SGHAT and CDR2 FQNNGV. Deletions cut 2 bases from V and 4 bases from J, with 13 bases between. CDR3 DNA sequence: TGTGCCAGCAGCTTATTCCTCGGGGAGGCAGATACGCAGTATTTT. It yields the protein CASSLFLGEADTQYF.

The CDR3 protein is CASSLVGADNYGYTF. DNA of the CDR3: TGTGCCAGCAGCTTAGTAGGGGCCGATAACTATGGCTACACCTTC. The chain joins TRBV7-2 to TRBJ1-2; possibly TRBD1 for D (5 bases). Per the germline V gene, CDR1 is SGHTA and CDR2 is FQGNSA. V lost 1 base, J lost 1 base, and 10 bases lay in between. This CDR3 contains 15 residues.